Listed below are T cell receptor beta chains from one sample, sequenced in a study of T-cell reconstitution after alpha-beta-depleted transplantation in children. From the PCR reads, TCRdb called clonotypes with MiXCR, one entry per CDR3 protein. The sample lists 300,000 to 400,000 distinct CDR3 sequences; about 14% were seen once. The source was PBMCs, collected from the stem cell graft. The source is a human donor who donated a stem cell graft to a child with Fanconi anemia. Each CDR3 is given with its conserved first and last residue. D genes are given only for firm matches. Not all rows give a size; the values are once, few, many and, for expanded clones, a class.

clone size,J gene,V gene,D gene,CDR3 protein,CDR3 DNA
.,TRBJ2-7,TRBV29-1,TRBD2,CSVTITSGVPYEQYF,TGCAGCGTGACCATCACTAGCGGGGTTCCTTACGAGCAGTACTTC
.,TRBJ2-2,TRBV20-1,.,CSAPRRGTGELFF,TGCAGTGCCCCCCGGAGGGGCACCGGGGAGCTGTTTTTT
few,TRBJ1-5,TRBV7-9,.,CASRNNRDQPQHF,TGTGCCAGCAGGAATAACAGGGACCAGCCCCAGCATTTT
many,TRBJ2-5,TRBV7-2,TRBD2,CASSFQRGEETQYF,TGTGCCAGCAGCTTCCAGCGGGGGGAAGAGACCCAGTACTTC
few,TRBJ2-1,TRBV7-8,.,CASSFGSGPYNEQFF,TGTGCCAGCAGCTTTGGGTCAGGCCCCTACAATGAGCAGTTCTTC
many,TRBJ2-7,TRBV7-2,.,CASSPESGGPREQYF,TGTGCCAGCAGCCCCGAAAGCGGAGGCCCCCGCGAGCAGTACTTC
many,TRBJ2-1,TRBV2,TRBD2,CASSESGGEYNEQFF,TGTGCCAGCAGTGAATCGGGAGGAGAATACAATGAGCAGTTCTTC
many,TRBJ2-3,TRBV7-9,.,CASSYEGRTDTQYF,TGTGCCAGCAGCTACGAGGGGCGCACAGATACGCAGTATTTT
many,TRBJ2-6,TRBV3-1,.,CASSQDPGSSPSGANVLTF,TGTGCCAGCAGCCAAGATCCCGGGAGCAGTCCGTCTGGGGCCAACGTCCTGACTTTC
few,TRBJ2-2,TRBV7-2,.,CASSLSSVTGELFF,TGTGCCAGCAGCTTATCCAGCGTTACCGGGGAGCTGTTTTTT
.,TRBJ2-1,TRBV6-1,.,CASQRDPYNEQFF,TGTGCCTCCCAGAGGGACCCCTACAATGAGCAGTTCTTC
.,TRBJ2-3,TRBV6-2/TRBV6-3,.,CASMAQGVMDTQYF,TGTGCCAGCATGGCACAGGGAGTAATGGATACGCAGTATTTT
.,TRBJ2-3,TRBV5-5,.,CASSSVLALGDTQYF,TGTGCCAGCAGCTCGGTACTAGCTTTGGGAGATACGCAGTATTTT
many,TRBJ2-1,TRBV6-2/TRBV6-3,TRBD2,CAVRLAGGQGKEQFF,TGTGCCGTACGACTAGCGGGGGGGCAAGGAAAGGAGCAGTTCTTC
.,TRBJ2-1,TRBV9,.,CASSVALGGGGSYNEQFF,TGTGCCAGCAGCGTAGCCCTTGGGGGAGGGGGCTCCTACAATGAGCAGTTCTTC
few,TRBJ2-2,TRBV4-2,.,CASSQGGAGAGTGELFF,TGTGCCAGCAGCCAAGGCGGTGCGGGGGCGGGCACCGGGGAGCTGTTTTTT
few,TRBJ2-3,TRBV29-1,.,CSVAQSLGDTQYF,TGCAGCGTTGCACAGTCGCTTGGTGATACGCAGTATTTT
many,TRBJ2-2,TRBV10-3,.,CAISEGEVTGELFF,TGTGCCATCAGTGAGGGGGAGGTCACCGGGGAGCTGTTTTTT
.,TRBJ2-6,TRBV5-1,.,CASGGLSGANVLTF,TGCGCCAGCGGGGGCCTCTCTGGGGCCAACGTCCTGACTTTC
few,TRBJ2-7,TRBV12-3/TRBV12-4,TRBD2,CASSFSRFGGDCEQYF,TGTGCCAGCAGTTTTAGTCGGTTTGGGGGGGACTGCGAGCAGTACTTC
few,TRBJ1-2,TRBV29-1,TRBD1,CSVEDRTGASVRTF,TGCAGCGTTGAAGACAGGACAGGCGCGAGTGTTCGCACCTTC
many,TRBJ1-1,TRBV20-1,.,CSAAFGGGVEAFF,TGCAGTGCCGCCTTCGGAGGTGGGGTCGAAGCTTTCTTT
few,TRBJ1-2,TRBV12-3/TRBV12-4,.,CASSLALDTTYGYTF,TGTGCCAGCAGTTTAGCCCTCGACACAACCTATGGCTACACCTTC
few,TRBJ1-3,TRBV12-3/TRBV12-4,.,CASSMRSSGNTIYF,TGTGCCAGCAGTATGAGGAGCTCTGGAAACACCATATATTTT
few,TRBJ2-7,TRBV4-2,.,CASSPHLRTGDGAVLRSYEQYF,TGTGCCAGCAGCCCCCACCTTCGGACGGGGGACGGAGCGGTTCTCCGAAGCTACGAGCAGTACTTC
many,TRBJ1-2,TRBV7-8,.,CASSGEGRRGYTF,TGTGCCAGCAGCGGAGAGGGGCGCCGTGGCTACACCTTC
.,TRBJ1-2,TRBV9,.,CASTRGTGGYTF,TGTGCCAGTACTAGGGGGACGGGTGGCTACACCTTC
few,TRBJ1-1,TRBV7-8,.,CASSPTQGGVNTEAFF,TGTGCCAGCAGCCCAACCCAGGGAGGGGTGAACACTGAAGCTTTCTTT
.,TRBJ1-2,TRBV20-1,TRBD1,CSATDRANYGYTF,TGCAGTGCTACGGACAGGGCTAACTATGGCTACACCTTC
.,TRBJ1-2,TRBV3-1,.,CASSQGLSASNYGYTF,TGTGCCAGCAGCCAAGGTCTCAGCGCCTCTAACTATGGCTACACCTTC
.,TRBJ1-6,TRBV6-5,.,CASSSELIGNSPLHF,TGTGCCAGCAGTTCCGAATTGATCGGCAATTCACCCCTCCACTTT
few,TRBJ2-1,TRBV2,.,CASSDGQVSYNEQFF,TGTGCCAGCAGTGACGGGCAGGTTTCCTACAATGAGCAGTTCTTC
.,TRBJ2-5,TRBV10-3,TRBD2,CAISQRGTQETQYF,TGTGCCATCAGTCAGCGGGGGACCCAAGAGACCCAGTACTTC
few,TRBJ1-2,TRBV29-1,.,CSVLTPGQGGYTF,TGCAGCGTGTTAACCCCGGGCCAAGGGGGCTACACCTTC
.,TRBJ2-7,TRBV4-3,TRBD1,CASSQVTGTGGEQYF,TGCGCCAGCAGCCAAGTAACCGGGACAGGGGGCGAGCAGTACTTC
few,TRBJ2-2,TRBV28,.,CASSFSSRPTGELFF,TGTGCCAGCAGTTTCTCTAGCCGGCCCACCGGGGAGCTGTTTTTT
many,TRBJ2-7,TRBV7-7,.,CASSLDRLHSYEQYF,TGTGCTAGCAGCCTCGACAGGCTGCACTCCTACGAGCAGTACTTC
.,TRBJ1-5,TRBV10-2,TRBD1,CASGDRGIHQPQHF,TGCGCCAGCGGGGACAGGGGTATCCATCAGCCCCAGCATTTT
.,TRBJ2-5,TRBV5-1,.,CASSVLVHETQYF,TGCGCCAGCAGCGTCCTAGTCCATGAGACCCAGTACTTC
.,TRBJ1-6,TRBV25-1,.,CASSESGVFHF,TGTGCCAGCAGTGAATCCGGGGTTTTCCACTTT
few,TRBJ1-1,TRBV12-3/TRBV12-4,.,CASRPAGVSSAFF,TGTGCCAGCAGACCCGCGGGGGTGTCGTCAGCTTTCTTT
.,TRBJ1-6,TRBV4-1,.,CASSQRPNSPLHF,TGCGCCAGCAGCCAAAGACCTAATTCACCCCTCCACTTT
few,TRBJ2-5,TRBV14,TRBD2,CASSPTSGGDQETQYF,TGTGCCAGCAGCCCGACTAGCGGGGGGGACCAAGAGACCCAGTACTTC
.,TRBJ1-5,TRBV4-3,TRBD1,CASSQTQGGQPQHF,TGCGCCAGCAGCCAAACACAGGGGGGACAGCCCCAGCATTTT
many,TRBJ2-3,TRBV6-2/TRBV6-3,TRBD1,CASSYGGQGGDTQYF,TGTGCCAGCAGTTATGGTGGACAGGGAGGAGATACGCAGTATTTT
few,TRBJ1-4,TRBV6-1,.,CASRSIGNEKLFF,TGTGCCAGCAGGTCGATAGGGAATGAAAAACTGTTTTTT
many,TRBJ2-1,TRBV7-2,TRBD1,CASRNTGGNEQFF,TGTGCCAGCAGAAATACAGGGGGCAATGAGCAGTTCTTC
.,TRBJ2-1,TRBV20-1,.,CSARDINEQFF,TGCAGTGCCCGGGACATCAATGAGCAGTTCTTC
many,TRBJ1-3,TRBV9,.,CASSPVSSGNTIYF,TGTGCCAGCAGCCCGGTCAGCTCTGGAAACACCATATATTTT
many,TRBJ2-3,TRBV4-2,TRBD1,CASSPTDTTGAGDTQYF,TGTGCCAGCAGCCCCACTGATACGACAGGGGCAGGAGATACGCAGTATTTT
.,TRBJ1-4,TRBV12-3/TRBV12-4,.,CASSPYRELFF,TGTGCCAGCAGCCCCTACAGGGAACTGTTTTTT
many,TRBJ1-1,TRBV30,.,CAWSVHGRGQSNTEAFF,TGTGCCTGGAGTGTACACGGTCGCGGGCAGTCGAACACTGAAGCTTTCTTT
.,TRBJ2-1,TRBV6-5,.,CASSYSGGAGFEQFF,TGTGCCAGCAGTTACTCCGGGGGCGCGGGCTTTGAGCAGTTCTTC
few,TRBJ2-1,TRBV29-1,.,CSVVSSLNEQFF,TGCAGCGTTGTATCCTCCTTGAATGAGCAGTTCTTC
few,TRBJ2-1,TRBV5-1,.,CASSFRGRMDEQFF,TGCGCCAGCAGCTTCAGGGGTCGTATGGATGAGCAGTTCTTC
.,TRBJ2-5,TRBV4-2,.,CASSPTDGQETQYF,TGTGCCAGCAGCCCCACTGACGGCCAAGAGACCCAGTACTTC
few,TRBJ2-2,TRBV29-1,TRBD2,CSGGAGAGELFF,TGCAGCGGAGGGGCGGGGGCCGGGGAGCTGTTTTTT
few,TRBJ1-2,TRBV24-1,TRBD1,CATSDHGTGPDGYTF,TGTGCCACCAGTGACCATGGGACAGGGCCCGATGGCTACACCTTC
.,TRBJ2-3,TRBV3-1,.,CASSHRIPSGATDTQYF,TGTGCCAGCAGCCACCGGATCCCCTCGGGGGCCACAGATACGCAGTATTTT
few,TRBJ2-1,TRBV14,.,CASSHLGVLNEQFF,TGTGCCAGCAGCCATTTGGGGGTGCTCAATGAGCAGTTCTTC